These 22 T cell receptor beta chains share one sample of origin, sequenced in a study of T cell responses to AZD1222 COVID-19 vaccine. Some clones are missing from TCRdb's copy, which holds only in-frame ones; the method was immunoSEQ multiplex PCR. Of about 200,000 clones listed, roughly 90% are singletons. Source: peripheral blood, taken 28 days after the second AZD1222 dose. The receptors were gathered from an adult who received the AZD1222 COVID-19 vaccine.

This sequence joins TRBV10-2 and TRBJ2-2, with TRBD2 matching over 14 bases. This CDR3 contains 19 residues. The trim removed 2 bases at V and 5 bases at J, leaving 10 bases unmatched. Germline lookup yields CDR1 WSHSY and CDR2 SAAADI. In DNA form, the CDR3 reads TGCGCCAGCAGTGAGCGGGGGATTGGACTAGCGGGAGGAACCGGGGAGCTGTTTTTT. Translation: CASSERGIGLAGGTGELFF.

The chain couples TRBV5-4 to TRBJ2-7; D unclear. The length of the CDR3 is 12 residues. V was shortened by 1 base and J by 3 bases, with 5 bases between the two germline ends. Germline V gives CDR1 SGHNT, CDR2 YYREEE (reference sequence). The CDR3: CASSLNNYEQYF. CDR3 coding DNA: TGTGCCAGCAGCTTGAACAACTACGAGCAGTACTTC. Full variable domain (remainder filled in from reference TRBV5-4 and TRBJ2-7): ETGVTQSPTHLIKTRGQQVTLRCSSQSGHNTVSWYQQALGQGPQFIFQYYREEENGRGNFPPRFSGLQFPNYSSELNVNALELDDSALYLCASSLNNYEQYFGPGTRLTVT.

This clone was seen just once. This CDR3 reads CASSFFGTSPYEQFF. The CDR3 DNA reads TGTGCCAGCAGCTTTTTCGGGACTAGTCCGTATGAGCAGTTCTTC. The V call is TRBV13, the J call TRBJ2-1, with 8 bases aligning to TRBD2. Germline lookup yields CDR1 PRHDT and CDR2 FYEKMQ (reference sequence). CDR3 length equals 15 residues. With 3 bases clipped from V and 8 bases from J, the junction kept 9 bases outside the gene matches. The full variable domain, completed using reference TRBV13 and TRBJ2-1, is AAGVIQSPRHLIKEKRETATLKCYPIPRHDTVYWYQQGPGQDPQFLISFYEKMQSDKGSIPDRFSAQQFSDYHSELNMSSLELGDSALYFCASSFFGTSPYEQFFGPGTRLTVL.

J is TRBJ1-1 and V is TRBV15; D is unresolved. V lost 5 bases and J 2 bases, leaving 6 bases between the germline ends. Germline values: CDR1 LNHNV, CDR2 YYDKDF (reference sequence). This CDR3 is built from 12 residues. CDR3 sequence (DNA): TGTGCCACCAGCTGGGGAAACACTGAAGCTTTCTTT. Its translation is CATSWGNTEAFF.

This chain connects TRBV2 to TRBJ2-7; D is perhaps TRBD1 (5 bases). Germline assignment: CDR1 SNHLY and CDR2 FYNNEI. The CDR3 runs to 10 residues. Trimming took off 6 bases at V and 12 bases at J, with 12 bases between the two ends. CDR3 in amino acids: CASSRESRYF. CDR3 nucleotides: TGTGCCAGCAGCAGGGAATCGCGGTACTTC.

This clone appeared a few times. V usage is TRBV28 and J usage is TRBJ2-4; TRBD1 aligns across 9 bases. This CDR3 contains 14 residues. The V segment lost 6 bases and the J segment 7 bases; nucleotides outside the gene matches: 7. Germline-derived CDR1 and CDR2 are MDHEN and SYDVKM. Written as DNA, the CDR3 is TGTGCCAGCAGCCATGACAGGGGGACTAACATTCAGTACTTC. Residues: CASSHDRGTNIQYF.

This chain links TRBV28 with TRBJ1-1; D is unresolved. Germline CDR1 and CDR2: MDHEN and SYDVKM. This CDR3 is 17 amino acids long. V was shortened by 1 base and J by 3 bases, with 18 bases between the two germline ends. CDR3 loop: CASSLLWHVSGDTEAFF. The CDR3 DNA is TGTGCCAGCAGTTTATTGTGGCATGTAAGCGGGGACACTGAAGCTTTCTTT.

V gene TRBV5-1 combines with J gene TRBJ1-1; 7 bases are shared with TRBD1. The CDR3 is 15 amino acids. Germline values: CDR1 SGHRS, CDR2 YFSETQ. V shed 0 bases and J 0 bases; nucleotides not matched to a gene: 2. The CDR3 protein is CASSLAGGLNTEAFF. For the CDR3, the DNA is TGCGCCAGCAGCTTGGCAGGGGGATTGAACACTGAAGCTTTCTTT.

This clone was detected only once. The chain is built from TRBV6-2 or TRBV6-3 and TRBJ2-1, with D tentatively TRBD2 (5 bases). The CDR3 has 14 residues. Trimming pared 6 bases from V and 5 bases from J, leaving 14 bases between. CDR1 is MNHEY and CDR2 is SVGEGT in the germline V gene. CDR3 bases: TGTGCCAGCAGCCCGGACTCTTACGACAATGAGCAGTTCTTC. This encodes CASSPDSYDNEQFF.

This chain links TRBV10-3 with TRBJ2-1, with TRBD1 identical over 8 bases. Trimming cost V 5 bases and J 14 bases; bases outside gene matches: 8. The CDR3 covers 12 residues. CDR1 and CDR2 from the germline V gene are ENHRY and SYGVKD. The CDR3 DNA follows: TGTGCCATCAGTCCCAGGGGGCAGGTGGAGTTCTTC. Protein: CAISPRGQVEFF.

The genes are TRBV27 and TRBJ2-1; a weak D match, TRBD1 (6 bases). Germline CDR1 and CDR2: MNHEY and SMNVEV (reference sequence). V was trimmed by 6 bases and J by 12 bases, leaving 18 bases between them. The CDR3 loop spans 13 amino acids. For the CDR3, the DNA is TGTGCCAGCAGCTTACTGCTAGGGGGAAGGCAGTTCTTC. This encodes CASSLLLGGRQFF.

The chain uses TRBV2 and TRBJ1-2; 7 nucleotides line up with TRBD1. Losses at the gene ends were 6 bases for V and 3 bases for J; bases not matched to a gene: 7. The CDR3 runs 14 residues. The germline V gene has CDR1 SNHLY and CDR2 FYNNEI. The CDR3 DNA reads TGTGCCAGCAGCCCCGCACAGGGGCACTATGGCTACACCTTC. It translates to CASSPAQGHYGYTF.

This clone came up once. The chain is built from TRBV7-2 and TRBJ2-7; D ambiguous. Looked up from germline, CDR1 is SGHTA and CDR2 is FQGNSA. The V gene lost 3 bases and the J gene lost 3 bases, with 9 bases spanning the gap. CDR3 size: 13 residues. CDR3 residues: CASSFFRYYEQYF. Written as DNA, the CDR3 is TGTGCCAGCAGCTTCTTTCGCTACTACGAGCAGTACTTC.

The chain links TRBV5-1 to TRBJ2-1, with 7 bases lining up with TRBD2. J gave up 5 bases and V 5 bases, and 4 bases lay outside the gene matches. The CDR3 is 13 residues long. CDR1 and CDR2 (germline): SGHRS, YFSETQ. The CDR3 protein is CASRGLSNNEQFF. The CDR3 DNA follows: TGCGCCAGCAGGGGACTATCCAACAATGAGCAGTTCTTC.

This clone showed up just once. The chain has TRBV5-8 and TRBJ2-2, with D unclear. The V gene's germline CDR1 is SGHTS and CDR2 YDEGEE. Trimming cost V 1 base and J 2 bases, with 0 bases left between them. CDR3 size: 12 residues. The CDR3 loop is CASSLNTGELFF. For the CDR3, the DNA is TGTGCCAGCAGCTTGAACACCGGGGAGCTGTTTTTT.

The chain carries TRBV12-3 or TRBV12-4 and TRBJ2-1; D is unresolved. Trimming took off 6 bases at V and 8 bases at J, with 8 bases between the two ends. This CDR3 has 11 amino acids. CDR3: CASRGFDEQFF. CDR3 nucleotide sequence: TGTGCCAGCAGGGGCTTCGATGAGCAGTTCTTC.

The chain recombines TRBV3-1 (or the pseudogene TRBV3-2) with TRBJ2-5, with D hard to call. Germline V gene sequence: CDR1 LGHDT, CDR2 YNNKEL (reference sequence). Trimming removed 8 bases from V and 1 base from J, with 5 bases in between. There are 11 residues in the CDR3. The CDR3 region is CASVSQETQYF. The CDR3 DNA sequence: TGTGCCAGCGTCTCCCAAGAGACCCAGTACTTC.

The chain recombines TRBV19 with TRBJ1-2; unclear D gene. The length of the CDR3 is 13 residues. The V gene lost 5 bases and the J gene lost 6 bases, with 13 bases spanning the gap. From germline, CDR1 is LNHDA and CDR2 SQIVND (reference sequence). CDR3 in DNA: TGTGCCAGTAGTGTCTTGGGGATGGATGGCTACACCTTC. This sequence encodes CASSVLGMDGYTF.

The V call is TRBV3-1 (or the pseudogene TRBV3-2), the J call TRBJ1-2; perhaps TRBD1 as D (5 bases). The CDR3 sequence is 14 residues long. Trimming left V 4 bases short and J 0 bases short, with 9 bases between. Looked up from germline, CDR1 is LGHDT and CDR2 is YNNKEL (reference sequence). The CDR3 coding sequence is TGTGCCAGCAGCCGGGACTTTTCTAACTATGGCTACACCTTC. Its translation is CASSRDFSNYGYTF.

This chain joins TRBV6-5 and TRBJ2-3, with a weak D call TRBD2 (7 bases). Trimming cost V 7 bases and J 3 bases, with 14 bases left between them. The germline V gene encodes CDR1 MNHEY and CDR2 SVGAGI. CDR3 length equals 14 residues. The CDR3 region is CASTGGRATDTQYF. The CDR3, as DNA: TGTGCCAGCACGGGGGGCAGGGCAACAGATACGCAGTATTTT.

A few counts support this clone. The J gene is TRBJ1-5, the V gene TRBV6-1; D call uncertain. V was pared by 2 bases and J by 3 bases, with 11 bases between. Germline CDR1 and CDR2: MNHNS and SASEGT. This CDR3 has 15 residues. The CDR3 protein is CASSESAFDNQPQHF. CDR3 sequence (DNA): TGTGCCAGCAGTGAATCCGCTTTTGACAATCAGCCCCAGCATTTT.

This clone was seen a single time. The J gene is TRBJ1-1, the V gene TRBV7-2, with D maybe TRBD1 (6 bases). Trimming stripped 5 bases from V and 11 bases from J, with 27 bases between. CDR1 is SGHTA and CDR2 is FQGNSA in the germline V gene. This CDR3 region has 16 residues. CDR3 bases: TGTGCCAGCAGCCCGCACCCGGACAGCACGAAGAGGGCGGCTTTCTTT. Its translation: CASSPHPDSTKRAAFF.